The 3 T cell receptor beta chains presented below share a single source sample, sequenced in a study of cytomegalovirus exposure and HLA in healthy donors. 13 Jbeta primers and 60 Vbeta primers were used for the PCR. TCRdb's table, derived via immunoSEQ multiplex PCR, lists solely in-frame clones and lacks some. This sample contains some 120,000 clones. Material for sequencing was PBMCs. These receptors came from a man aged 30-40 years in good health and CMV-seronegative.

The V call is TRBV18, the J call TRBJ2-1; TRBD2 agrees at 9 bases. J was trimmed by 2 bases and V by 5 bases; bases with no gene match: 7. The CDR3 loop spans 16 amino acids. Germline V CDR1 and CDR2: KGHSH, LQKENI. The CDR3 reads CASSSKAGGTYNEQFF. The CDR3 DNA follows: TGTGCCAGCTCATCTAAAGCGGGGGGAACCTACAATGAGCAGTTCTTC.

The J gene is TRBJ2-7, the V gene TRBV2; 8 bases agree with TRBD1. V lost 4 bases to trimming and J lost 4 bases; unmatched junction nucleotides: 3. CDR1 and CDR2 (germline): SNHLY, FYNNEI. This CDR3 region has 13 residues. The CDR3 region has the DNA TGTGCCAGCAGTGCCCAGGGGGCGTACGAGCAGTACTTC. It codes for CASSAQGAYEQYF.

V usage is TRBV19 and J usage is TRBJ2-1; TRBD2 aligns across 11 bases. Germline V gene lookup returns CDR1 LNHDA and CDR2 SQIVND (reference sequence). This CDR3 is 15 amino acids long. V was pared by 7 bases and J by 1 base, with 3 bases of the junction left unmatched. Here the CDR3 reads CASKLAGGSYNEQFF. The CDR3 DNA reads TGTGCCAGTAAATTAGCGGGGGGGTCCTACAATGAGCAGTTCTTC.